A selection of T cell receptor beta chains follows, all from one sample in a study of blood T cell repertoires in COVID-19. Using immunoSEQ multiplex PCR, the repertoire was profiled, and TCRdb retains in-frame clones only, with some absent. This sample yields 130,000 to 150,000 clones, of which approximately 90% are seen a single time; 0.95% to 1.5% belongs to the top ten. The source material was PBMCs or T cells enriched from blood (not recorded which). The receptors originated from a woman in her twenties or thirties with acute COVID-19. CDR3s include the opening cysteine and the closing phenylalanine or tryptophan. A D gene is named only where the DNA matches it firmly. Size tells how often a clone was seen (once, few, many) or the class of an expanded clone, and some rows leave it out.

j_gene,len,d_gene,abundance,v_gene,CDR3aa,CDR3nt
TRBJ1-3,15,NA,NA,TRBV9,CASSPQPKEAHTIYF,TGTGCCAGCAGCCCCCAACCGAAAGAGGCGCACACCATATATTTT
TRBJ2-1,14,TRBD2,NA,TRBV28,CASSLPGLGKGQFF,TGTGCCAGCAGTTTACCCGGACTAGGAAAAGGGCAGTTCTTC
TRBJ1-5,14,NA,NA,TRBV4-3,CASSQGGPGQPQHF,TGCGCCAGCAGCCAAGGGGGGCCCGGTCAGCCCCAGCATTTT
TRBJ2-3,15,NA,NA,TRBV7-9,CASSEQSSSADTQYF,TGTGCCAGCAGCGAACAGTCCTCCTCGGCAGATACGCAGTATTTT
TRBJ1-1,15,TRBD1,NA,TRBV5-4,CASSLADRGRTEAFF,TGTGCCAGCAGCTTGGCGGACAGGGGCAGGACTGAAGCTTTCTTT
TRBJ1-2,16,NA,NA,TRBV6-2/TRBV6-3,CASSYPLGGEVIGYTF,TGTGCCAGCAGTTACCCGTTAGGAGGGGAGGTAATTGGCTACACCTTC
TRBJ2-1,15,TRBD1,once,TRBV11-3,CASSFGTGAYNEQFF,TGTGCCAGCAGCTTTGGGACAGGGGCATACAATGAGCAGTTCTTC
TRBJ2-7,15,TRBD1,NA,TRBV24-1,CATSDSGQGTYEQYF,TGTGCCACCAGTGATTCGGGACAGGGGACCTACGAGCAGTACTTC
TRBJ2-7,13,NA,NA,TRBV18,CASSPQGQNEQYF,TGTGCCAGCTCACCACAAGGACAGAACGAGCAGTACTTC
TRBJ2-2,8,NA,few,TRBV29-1,CSVEDRVF,TGCAGCGTTGAAGACCGGGTTTTT
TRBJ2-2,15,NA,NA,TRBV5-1,CASSWATPDTGELFF,TGCGCCAGCAGCTGGGCGACCCCGGACACCGGGGAGCTGTTTTTT
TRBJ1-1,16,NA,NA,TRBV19,CASRFAGALSNTEAFF,TGTGCCAGTAGATTTGCCGGTGCCCTTTCGAACACTGAAGCTTTCTTT
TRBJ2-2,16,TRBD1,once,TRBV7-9,CASSLGQGDATGELFF,TGTGCCAGCAGCTTAGGACAGGGTGATGCCACCGGGGAGCTGTTTTTT
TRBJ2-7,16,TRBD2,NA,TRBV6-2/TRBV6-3,CASSLAGVREGYEQYF,TGTGCCAGCAGCTTAGCGGGAGTAAGGGAGGGATACGAGCAGTACTTC
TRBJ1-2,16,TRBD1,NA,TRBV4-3,CASSQATGQGASGYTF,TGCGCCAGCAGCCAAGCTACGGGACAGGGGGCTAGTGGCTACACCTTC
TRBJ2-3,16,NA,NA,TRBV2,CASSEVSGGYTDTQYF,TGTGCCAGCAGTGAAGTTTCTGGAGGGTACACAGATACGCAGTATTTT
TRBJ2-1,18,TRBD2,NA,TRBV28,CASSQAGIGMVGGTEQFF,TGTGCCAGCAGCCAAGCGGGGATCGGTATGGTTGGAGGGACTGAGCAGTTCTTC
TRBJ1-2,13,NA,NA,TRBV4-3,CASSPGGSYGYTF,TGCGCCAGCAGCCCTGGCGGGAGTTATGGCTACACCTTC
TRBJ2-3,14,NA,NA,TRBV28,CASSRGRGTDTQYF,TGTGCCAGCAGTCGGGGTAGAGGTACAGATACGCAGTATTTT
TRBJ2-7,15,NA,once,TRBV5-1,CASSLEGAAFYEQYF,TGCGCCAGCAGCTTGGAAGGGGCGGCTTTCTACGAGCAGTACTTC
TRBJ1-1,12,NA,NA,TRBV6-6,CASSPTAFEAFF,TGTGCCAGCAGCCCCACAGCCTTTGAAGCTTTCTTT
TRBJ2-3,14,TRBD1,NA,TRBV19,CASSTGQGGDTQYF,TGTGCCAGTAGTACCGGACAGGGGGGAGATACGCAGTATTTT
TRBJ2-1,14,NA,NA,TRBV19,CASSPPREFGEQFF,TGTGCCAGTAGTCCCCCCCGGGAGTTCGGTGAGCAGTTCTTC